The 31 T cell receptor beta chains below were found in one sample sequenced in a study of a mutant IDH1 vaccine in newly diagnosed glioma. TCRdb's table, derived via immunoSEQ multiplex PCR, lists solely in-frame clones and lacks some. The sample lists over 50,000 clones, approximately 80% occurring once. Documented time point: week 47, end of study. A 20-mer mutant IDH1 peptide at 300 ug was injected subcutaneously with topical imiquimod. No cognate antigen is known for these TCRs. The sample consisted of PBMCs, taken from a glioma patient whose treatment included an IDH1 peptide vaccine. These receptors came from a middle-aged woman with glioma. Some clones in this sample may be carry-over from other donors' samples.

V and J are TRBV6-1 and TRBJ2-5, with unresolved D. In germline, CDR1 is MNHNS, CDR2 SASEGT. The CDR3 length is 16 residues. V was clipped by 3 bases and J by 2 bases, with 16 bases between them. The CDR3 spells CASSDPLTLGQETQYF. CDR3 DNA sequence: TGTGCCAGCAGTGATCCCTTAACACTGGGTCAAGAGACCCAGTACTTC.

The chain has TRBV6-1 and TRBJ2-7; 12 bases line up with TRBD1. The CDR3 has 17 residues. After removal of 4 bases from V and 4 bases from J, the junction contained 11 bases not matched to a gene. Germline V gene lookup returns CDR1 MNHNS and CDR2 SASEGT. The CDR3 sequence is CASSVGDMGQGAYEQYF. The CDR3 DNA is TGTGCCAGCAGTGTGGGAGATATGGGACAGGGGGCATACGAGCAGTACTTC.

This rearrangement joins TRBV5-6 to TRBJ2-3; D unresolved. The CDR3 runs 13 residues. Germline loops: CDR1 SGHDT, CDR2 YYEEEE. V lost 4 bases and J 1 base, leaving 7 bases between the germline ends. CDR3 in DNA: TGTGCCAGCAGCACGGACCGCACAGATACGCAGTATTTT. It codes for CASSTDRTDTQYF. Supplemented by reference TRBV5-6 and TRBJ2-3, the full variable domain reads DAGVTQSPTHLIKTRGQQVTLRCSPKSGHDTVSWYQQALGQGPQFIFQYYEEEERQRGNFPDRFSGHQFPNYSSELNVNALLLGDSALYLCASSTDRTDTQYFGPGTRLTVL.

The chain is built from TRBV6-5 and TRBJ1-1; D is possibly TRBD1 (5 bases). The CDR3 is made up of 14 amino acids. Trimming took 6 bases from V and 0 from J, leaving 11 bases between them. Germline V gene data show CDR1 as MNHEY and CDR2 as SVGAGI. The CDR3 here is CASRTGLLNTEAFF. For the CDR3, the DNA is TGTGCCAGCAGAACGGGACTTCTGAACACTGAAGCTTTCTTT.

The chain combines TRBV18 with TRBJ2-3; D is unresolved. Germline values: CDR1 KGHSH, CDR2 LQKENI. The germline V and J ends were trimmed by 0 bases and 6 bases, with 16 bases remaining between them. The CDR3 totals 16 residues. CDR3 sequence reads: CASSPPRTAQEDTQYF. DNA of the CDR3: TGTGCCAGCTCACCACCCAGAACGGCGCAAGAGGATACGCAGTATTTT.

The V and J genes are TRBV7-9 and TRBJ1-1; possible D gene TRBD1, 5 bases. Germline lookup yields CDR1 SEHNR and CDR2 FQNEAQ (reference sequence). V was trimmed by 4 bases and J by 4 bases, leaving 16 bases between them. The CDR3 extends over 15 amino acids. CDR3 bases: TGTGCCAGCAGCTCACCCGGGAGGGGCAGCACTGAAGCTTTCTTT. Its protein is CASSSPGRGSTEAFF.

The V call is TRBV30, the J call TRBJ1-6; TRBD1 is a possible D gene (5 bases). The CDR3 loop spans 14 amino acids. V lost 2 bases, J lost 6 bases, and 11 bases lay in between. Germline lookup yields CDR1 GTSNPN and CDR2 SVGIG (reference sequence). The CDR3 here is CAWSRDSLNSPLHF. DNA of the CDR3: TGTGCCTGGAGTAGGGACTCCCTTAATTCACCCCTCCACTTT.

The chain has TRBV7-8 and TRBJ2-7, with unresolved D. The V end was cut by 4 bases, the J end by 1 base, with 5 bases between. The CDR3 is 12 amino acids. CDR1 and CDR2 (germline): SGHVS, FQNEAQ. The CDR3 loop reads CASSSVSYEQYF. The CDR3 DNA is TGTGCCAGCAGCTCCGTATCCTACGAGCAGTACTTC.

This chain uses TRBV4-1 with TRBJ1-2; D possibly corresponds to TRBD1 (6 bases). V was shortened by 3 bases and J by 0 bases, with 17 bases between the two germline ends. CDR3 length equals 17 residues. Germline V gene data show CDR1 as MGHRA and CDR2 as YSYEKL. The CDR3 nucleotides are TGCGCCAGCAGCCATCGCTACAGGGATGACTCTAACTATGGCTACACCTTC. Translating it yields CASSHRYRDDSNYGYTF.

The chain uses TRBV7-9 and TRBJ1-1; TRBD1 is a possible D gene (6 bases). In germline, CDR1 is SEHNR, CDR2 FQNEAQ (reference sequence). V was pared by 6 bases and J by 4 bases, with 12 bases between. The CDR3 covers 13 residues. This CDR3 is CASSSTGFTEAFF. The CDR3 DNA is TGTGCCAGCAGTTCCACAGGGTTCACTGAAGCTTTCTTT.

The chain links TRBV23-1 to TRBJ2-3, with 9 bases aligning to TRBD2. TRBV23-1 belongs to the ORF category, with a function that is uncertain. The CDR3 runs to 16 residues. The ends lost 2 bases at V and 3 bases at J; junction bases unmatched: 6. The CDR3 DNA follows: TGCGCCAGCAGTCAACGGACTAGCGTAGGAACAGATACGCAGTATTTT. This encodes CASSQRTSVGTDTQYF.

V and J are TRBV9 and TRBJ2-2; the D gene is possibly TRBD1 (6 bases). The germline V gene has CDR1 SGDLS and CDR2 YYNGEE. The ends were cut back, 3 bases at V and 7 bases at J, with 13 bases in the middle. The CDR3 runs to 14 residues. The DNA for the CDR3 is TGTGCCAGCAGCGCCTACAGGGATGACGGGGAGCTGTTTTTT. This encodes CASSAYRDDGELFF. Based on the CDR3 plus reference TRBV9 and TRBJ2-2, the full variable domain is DSGVTQTPKHLITATGQRVTLRCSPRSGDLSVYWYQQSLDQGLQFLIQYYNGEERAKGNILERFSAQQFPDLHSELNLSSLELGDSALYFCASSAYRDDGELFFGEGSRLTVL.

This chain connects TRBV6-1 to TRBJ2-7, with TRBD1 matching over 8 bases. In germline, CDR1 is MNHNS, CDR2 SASEGT. The junction had 4 bases not matched to a gene; V was cut back by 7 bases and J by 5 bases. This CDR3 has 12 amino acids. CDR3 sequence (DNA): TGTGCCAGCACATGGACAGGGAACGAGCAGTACTTC. It yields the protein CASTWTGNEQYF.

This sequence joins TRBV9 and TRBJ2-5; D not certain. V dropped 3 bases and J dropped 5 bases, with 2 bases sitting between them. The CDR3 consists of 10 residues. Looked up from germline, CDR1 is SGDLS and CDR2 is YYNGEE. The CDR3 is CASSGETQYF. The DNA of the CDR3 is TGTGCCAGCAGCGGGGAGACCCAGTACTTC.

The CDR3 region has the DNA TGTGCCAGCAGCCCCCGTCCTAGCGGGGACTACGAGCAGTACTTC. This gives the protein CASSPRPSGDYEQYF. The chain employs TRBV9 and TRBJ2-7; 9 nucleotides line up with TRBD2. J lost 3 bases, V lost 4 bases, and 8 bases had no gene match. CDR1 and CDR2 (germline): SGDLS, YYNGEE. The CDR3 is made up of 15 amino acids.

CDR3: CAISERGNTGELFF. The CDR3 DNA reads as TGTGCCATCAGTGAGCGGGGGAACACCGGGGAGCTGTTTTTT. The rearrangement uses TRBV10-3 and TRBJ2-2; TRBD2 is a possible D gene (5 bases). Trimming removed 2 bases from V and 1 base from J, with 5 bases in between. Germline values: CDR1 ENHRY, CDR2 SYGVKD. The CDR3 is made up of 14 amino acids.

The chain combines TRBV27 with TRBJ2-7; 10 bases match TRBD2. CDR3 length: 14 amino acids. Germline CDR1 MNHEY, CDR2 SMNVEV (reference sequence). With V trimmed by 6 bases and J by 2 bases, 4 bases remained unmatched. CDR3 sequence: CASRDTSGAYEQYF. Written as DNA, the CDR3 is TGTGCCAGCAGAGACACTAGCGGGGCCTACGAGCAGTACTTC.

This clone was seen only once. V gene TRBV6-6 combines with J gene TRBJ2-2; tentatively, D is TRBD2 (5 bases). V dropped 8 bases and J dropped 4 bases, with 8 bases sitting between them. The CDR3 length is 12 residues. Germline values: CDR1 MNHNY, CDR2 SVGAGI (reference sequence). Here the CDR3 reads CASSRGTGELFF. As DNA, the CDR3 is TGTGCCAGCTCCCGGGGCACCGGGGAGCTGTTTTTT.

This chain uses TRBV7-6 with TRBJ2-7; D perhaps matches TRBD1 (6 bases). Trimming cost V 5 bases and J 2 bases, with 16 bases left between them. The CDR3 totals 15 residues. Germline V CDR1 and CDR2: SGHVS, FNYEAQ. For the CDR3, the DNA is TGTGCCAGCAGCCCAAGGTACCGGGACACCTACGAGCAGTACTTC. Its protein product is CASSPRYRDTYEQYF.

The rearrangement uses TRBV7-3 and TRBJ1-3; D ambiguous. CDR1 is SGHTA and CDR2 is FQGTGA in the germline V gene. Deletions cut 4 bases from V and 4 bases from J, with 5 bases between. The CDR3 sequence is 12 residues long. The CDR3 DNA is TGTGCCAGCAGCTCCCCAGGAAACACCATATATTTT. It codes for CASSSPGNTIYF.

The V gene is TRBV10-3, the J gene TRBJ1-2; D is possibly TRBD1 (6 bases). Deletions cut 1 base from V and 4 bases from J, with 13 bases between. CDR1 ENHRY and CDR2 SYGVKD come from the germline V gene. The CDR3 runs 15 residues. CDR3: CAISEWGGVSYGYTF. The CDR3 coding sequence is TGTGCCATCAGTGAGTGGGGGGGCGTTAGCTATGGCTACACCTTC.

Notes on this clone: In the same sample, other DNA sequences code for this CDR3. The gene calls are TRBV4-2 and TRBJ2-7; D not resolved. Germline lookup yields CDR1 LGHNA and CDR2 YNFKEQ. Trimming left V 5 bases short and J 6 bases short, with 20 bases between. The CDR3 contains 15 residues. The CDR3 sequence is CASSVGLGMGSEQYF. CDR3 DNA sequence: TGTGCCAGCAGCGTCGGCCTGGGAATGGGCAGCGAGCAGTACTTC.

This clone was seen a handful of times. V is TRBV10-2 and J is TRBJ1-6, with no clear D. This CDR3 comprises 15 residues. CDR1 is WSHSY, CDR2 SAAADI, per germline. Trimming shortened V by 6 bases and J by 8 bases, and 17 bases separated the two germline ends. The CDR3 loop reads CASSPTSQEYSPLHF. CDR3 in DNA: TGCGCCAGCAGCCCAACTTCTCAGGAGTATTCACCCCTCCACTTT.

Of note for this clone: At one boundary the junction diverges from the germline segment, which might be a read error. The V call is TRBV6-5, the J call TRBJ2-3; a possible D gene is TRBD2 (7 bases). This CDR3 region has 13 residues. CDR1 and CDR2 (germline): MNHEY, SVGAGI. The CDR3, as DNA: TGTGCCAGCAGTTACTCGACGGGGGGCGGCCTCCATTTT. Translating it yields CASSYSTGGGLHF.

This chain joins TRBV14 and TRBJ2-1; D call uncertain. The CDR3 has 12 residues. Trimming removed 0 bases from V and 8 bases from J, with 5 bases in between. Germline CDR1 SGHDN, CDR2 FVKESK. The CDR3 loop reads CASSQDDDEQFF. Here the CDR3 DNA reads TGTGCCAGCAGCCAAGACGACGATGAGCAGTTCTTC.

The chain has TRBV7-2 and TRBJ1-1, with D possibly matching TRBD1 (5 bases). The CDR3 sequence is 12 residues long. Trimming stripped 5 bases from V and 4 bases from J, with 8 bases between. CDR1 and CDR2 (germline): SGHTA, FQGNSA. This CDR3 reads CASSRQFTEAFF. Here the CDR3 DNA reads TGTGCCAGCAGCCGACAGTTCACTGAAGCTTTCTTT.

This chain uses TRBV6-5 with TRBJ2-7, with a weak D call TRBD1 (5 bases). The CDR3 sequence is 15 residues long. Germline V gene sequence: CDR1 MNHEY, CDR2 SVGAGI. V was trimmed by 2 bases and J by 2 bases, leaving 13 bases between them. CDR3 amino acids: CASSYLPTVPYEQYF. For the CDR3, the DNA is TGTGCCAGCAGTTACCTACCGACAGTGCCCTACGAGCAGTACTTC.

This chain links TRBV5-6 with TRBJ1-1; D not resolved. The V end lost 4 bases, the J end lost 11 bases, and 18 bases lay between the germline ends. Germline CDR1 reads SGHDT; CDR2 reads YYEEEE. The CDR3 runs to 13 residues. The CDR3 coding sequence is TGTGCCAGCAGCCACGCGCCCGGGATCGGGGCTTTCTTT. Translating it yields CASSHAPGIGAFF.

The chain carries TRBV4-3 and TRBJ2-2; TRBD2 matches 10 bases. V shed 2 bases, J shed 4 bases, and the junction held 13 bases outside the gene matches. This CDR3 has 19 residues. The germline V gene has CDR1 LGHNA and CDR2 YSLEER. CDR3 loop: CASSQNPASGRIGTGELFF. The CDR3 DNA reads TGCGCCAGCAGCCAAAACCCGGCTAGCGGGAGAATAGGCACCGGGGAGCTGTTTTTT.

This clone was detected a few times. Relative to the germline gene, one junction end is altered; a read error may explain this. This sequence joins TRBV4-3 and TRBJ2-2; D not certain. Germline assignment: CDR1 LGHNA and CDR2 YSLEER. The CDR3 runs to 16 residues. CDR3: CAGRPSRDSNTGELFF. The CDR3 DNA sequence: TGCGCCGGCAGACCATCAAGGGATTCGAACACCGGGGAGCTGTTTTTT.

The CDR3 sequence: CASSLGPQSRYEQYF. The CDR3, as DNA: TGTGCCAGCAGCTTAGGACCCCAAAGTCGGTACGAGCAGTACTTC. The chain couples TRBV11-2 to TRBJ2-7; D ambiguous. The CDR3 loop spans 15 amino acids. The germline gives CDR1 SGHAT, CDR2 FQNNGV. Trimming removed 1 base at V and 4 bases at J, with 14 bases between.